A single sample is the source of the 5 T cell receptor beta chains below, sequenced in a study of technical replicates of blood from a handful of donors (dated 2017 in TCRdb). Library construction relied on the immunoSEQ multiplex PCR assay. TCRdb stores this immuneACCESS table with in-frame sequences only. Part of the clones is absent; in the studies checked, under half of the shortfall reflects unresolved V genes, and no reason is known for the rest. The sample has approximately 44,000 clones on record, 95% to 97% of them singletons. 0.37% of the sample belongs to the ten largest clones. What was sequenced was T cells isolated from PBMCs. Source of these receptors: a human donor in good health.

This chain joins TRBV11-2 and TRBJ2-3, with D maybe TRBD2 (6 bases). CDR1 is SGHAT, CDR2 FQNNGV, per germline. Trimming stripped 4 bases from V and 0 bases from J, with 11 bases between. The CDR3 is 15 amino acids. This CDR3 reads CASSSGGRSTDTQYF. In DNA form, the CDR3 reads TGTGCCAGCAGCTCCGGAGGGCGTAGCACAGATACGCAGTATTTT.

V gene TRBV15 combines with J gene TRBJ1-1, with no clear D. The CDR3 spans 12 residues. CDR1 is LNHNV, CDR2 YYDKDF, per germline (reference sequence). Trimming took 3 bases from V and 2 from J, leaving 4 bases between them. The CDR3 here is CATSRSNTEAFF. In DNA form, the CDR3 reads TGTGCCACCAGCAGGTCAAACACTGAAGCTTTCTTT. Variable domain in full (rest from reference TRBV15 and TRBJ1-1): DAMVIQNPRYQVTQFGKPVTLSCSQTLNHNVMYWYQQKSSQAPKLLFHYYDKDFNNEADTPDNFQSRRPNTSFCFLDIRSPGLGDTAMYLCATSRSNTEAFFGQGTRLTVV.

The gene calls are TRBV11-3 and TRBJ2-7, with D possibly TRBD1 on 5 matching bases. V lost 6 bases, J lost 7 bases, and 25 bases lay in between. This CDR3 has 16 residues. CDR1 SGHNT and CDR2 YENEEA come from the germline V gene. CDR3 residues: CASSRFGQGWGVEQYF. The CDR3, as DNA: TGTGCCAGCAGTCGATTCGGGCAGGGTTGGGGTGTGGAGCAGTACTTC.

DNA of the CDR3: TGTGCCAGCAGAACAGTGGGTCAAGATAGCAATCAGCCCCAGCATTTT. The encoded protein is CASRTVGQDSNQPQHF. The chain carries TRBV2 and TRBJ1-5, with unresolved D. The CDR3 covers 16 residues. The germline CDR1 and CDR2 sequences are SNHLY and FYNNEI. The V and J ends lost 6 bases and 0 bases respectively, with 15 bases between them.

The chain has TRBV9 and TRBJ2-3, with a weak D call TRBD1 (6 bases). Per the germline V gene, CDR1 is SGDLS and CDR2 is YYNGEE. With 0 bases removed from V and 0 bases from J, the gap between germline ends came to 8 bases. The CDR3 spans 15 residues. The CDR3 DNA reads TGTGCCAGCAGCGTAGAGGACAGTAGCACAGATACGCAGTATTTT. This codes for CASSVEDSSTDTQYF.